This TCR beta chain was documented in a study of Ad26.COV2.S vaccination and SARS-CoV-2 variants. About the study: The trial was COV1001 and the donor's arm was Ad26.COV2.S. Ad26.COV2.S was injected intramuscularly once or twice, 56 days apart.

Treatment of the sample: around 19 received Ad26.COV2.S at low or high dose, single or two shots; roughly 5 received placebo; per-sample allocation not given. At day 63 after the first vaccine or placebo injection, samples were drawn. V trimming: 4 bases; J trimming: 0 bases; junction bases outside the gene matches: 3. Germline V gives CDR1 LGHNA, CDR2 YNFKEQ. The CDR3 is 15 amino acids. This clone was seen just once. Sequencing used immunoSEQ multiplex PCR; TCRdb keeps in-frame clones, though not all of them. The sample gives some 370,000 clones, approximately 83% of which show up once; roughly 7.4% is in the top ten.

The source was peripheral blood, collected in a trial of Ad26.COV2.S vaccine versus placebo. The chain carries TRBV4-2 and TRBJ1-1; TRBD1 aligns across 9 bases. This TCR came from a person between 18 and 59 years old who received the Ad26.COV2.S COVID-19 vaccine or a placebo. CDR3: CASSLRTGVNTEAFF. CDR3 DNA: TGTGCCAGCAGCCTTAGGACAGGGGTGAACACTGAAGCTTTCTTT.